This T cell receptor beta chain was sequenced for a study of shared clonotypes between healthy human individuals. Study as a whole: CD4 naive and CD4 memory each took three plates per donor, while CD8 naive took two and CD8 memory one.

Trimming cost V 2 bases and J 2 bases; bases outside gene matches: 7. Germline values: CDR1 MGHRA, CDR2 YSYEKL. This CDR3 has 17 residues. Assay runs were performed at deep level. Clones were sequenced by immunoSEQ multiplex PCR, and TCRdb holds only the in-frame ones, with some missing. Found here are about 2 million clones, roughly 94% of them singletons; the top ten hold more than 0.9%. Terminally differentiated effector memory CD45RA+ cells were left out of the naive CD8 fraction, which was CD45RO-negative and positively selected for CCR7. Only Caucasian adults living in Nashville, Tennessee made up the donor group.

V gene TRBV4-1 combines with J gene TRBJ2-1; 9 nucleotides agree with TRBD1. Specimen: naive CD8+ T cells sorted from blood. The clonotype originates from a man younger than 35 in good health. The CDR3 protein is CASSQSGQGRTYNEQFF. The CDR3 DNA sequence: TGCGCCAGCAGCCAATCCGGACAGGGGCGCACCTACAATGAGCAGTTCTTC.